This TCR beta chain was identified during a study of T-cell reconstitution after alpha-beta-depleted transplantation in children. Using unique molecular identifiers, the investigators prepared the TCRbeta library. TCRdb itself ran the PCR reads through MiXCR, one entry per CDR3 protein. The top ten clones hold 15% to 20% of a sample with over 120,000 distinct CDR3 sequences, roughly 9% of them seen once. This CDR3 is 11 amino acids long. Per germline, CDR1 SQVTM and CDR2 ANQGSEA. The V and J ends lost 6 bases and 3 bases respectively, with 8 bases between them. Study results and limitations: One year post-transplant, T-cell counts and diversity were largely derived from T cells produced anew.

Only a few counts were recorded for this clonotype. Its antigen is not known. This receptor was identified in a female patient aged 2-15 years who had a stem cell transplant for congenital amegakaryocytic thrombocytopenia, so the T cells may come from the graft donor. Specimen: PBMCs, mostly from graft donor cells, collected 180 days after TCRalphabeta/CD19-depleted stem cell transplant. The V and J genes are TRBV29-1 and TRBJ1-1; D remains ambiguous. This chain's CDR3 is CSVTRDTEAFF. Here the CDR3 DNA reads TGCAGCGTAACTAGGGACACTGAAGCTTTCTTT.